This T cell receptor (beta chain) was sequenced during a study of cytomegalovirus exposure and HLA in healthy donors. Regarding the study as a whole: Earlier analysis yielded a pattern in which most TCR beta V segments were productive about 87% or about 30% of the time. Accurate prediction of HLA-A and HLA-B alleles (for most subjects) was reportedly achieved from TCR beta sequences. TRBV6-2, TRBV6-3 and other indistinguishable V segments were excluded. In vitro, a few CMV-associated chains proved specific for CMV antigens.

Worth noting for this clone: Its specificity is unknown.

Trimming at V came to 4 bases and at J to 1 base, leaving 7 bases not matched to a gene. Germline V lookup: CDR1 SGHRS, CDR2 YFSETQ. The CDR3 is 16 amino acids. The PCR made use of 60 Vbeta and 13 Jbeta primers. Measured with immunoSEQ multiplex PCR; TCRdb has only the in-frame clones, and not every one. The sample holds approximately 110,000 clones, roughly 82% seen once. This clonotype was sampled from a woman in her sixties or seventies in good health and CMV-seropositive. Sequencing was performed on PBMCs. The chain employs TRBV5-1 and TRBJ2-3; 9 bases match TRBD2. The CDR3 region has the DNA TGCGCCAGCAGCAGGACCTTAGCGGGGGGCACAGATACGCAGTATTTT. Encoded protein: CASSRTLAGGTDTQYF.